The 6 T cell receptor beta chains reported below all come from one sample, sequenced in a study of blood T cell repertoires in COVID-19. The table came from immunoSEQ multiplex PCR; TCRdb's copy has only in-frame clones and leaves some out. The profile covers tens of thousands of clones, with approximately 85% appearing a single time and under 6% taken by the ten largest. The sequencing sample was made of peripheral blood. Source of these receptors: a human donor in a cohort sampled during active COVID-19.

The genes are TRBV3-1 (or the pseudogene TRBV3-2) and TRBJ2-2, with D maybe TRBD2 (6 bases). CDR3 length: 16 residues. The V gene lost 4 bases and the J gene lost 4 bases, with 16 bases spanning the gap. Germline loops: CDR1 LGHDT, CDR2 YNNKEL (reference sequence). This CDR3 is CASSLYLAVSTGELFF. In DNA form, the CDR3 reads TGTGCCAGCAGCCTTTACTTAGCGGTATCCACCGGGGAGCTGTTTTTT.

Only a few counts were recorded for this clone. The chain is built from TRBV9 and TRBJ2-1; 9 positions match TRBD2. The J segment lost 6 bases and the V segment lost 3 bases, leaving 13 bases of the junction unmatched. Germline-derived CDR1 and CDR2 are SGDLS and YYNGEE. The CDR3 has 17 residues. CDR3 DNA: TGTGCCAGCAGCGCCCGAAGTGGTAGCGGGGGCCGCAATGAGCAGTTCTTC. Residues: CASSARSGSGGRNEQFF.

The chain couples TRBV6-5 to TRBJ1-6; 7 nucleotides line up with TRBD1. V lost 6 bases to trimming and J lost 9 bases; unmatched junction nucleotides: 8. The V gene's germline CDR1 is MNHEY and CDR2 SVGAGI. The CDR3 has 14 residues. The CDR3 nucleotides read TGTGCCAGCAGGAACACAGGGGCGGGTTCACCCCTCCACTTT. Translating gives CASRNTGAGSPLHF.

This chain connects TRBV11-2 to TRBJ1-1; D remains unclear. Germline CDR1 is SGHAT and CDR2 is FQNNGV. The CDR3 has 13 residues. The V and J ends lost 0 bases and 6 bases respectively, with 8 bases between them. The CDR3 DNA reads as TGTGCCAGCAGCTTAGATCGTGCGGCTGAAGCTTTCTTT. Its translation: CASSLDRAAEAFF. Full variable domain (remainder filled in from reference TRBV11-2 and TRBJ1-1): EAGVAQSPRYKIIEKRQSVAFWCNPISGHATLYWYQQILGQGPKLLIQFQNNGVVDDSQLPKDRFSAERLKGVDSTLKIQPAKLEDSAVYLCASSLDRAAEAFFGQGTRLTVV.

The chain joins TRBV7-9 to TRBJ1-1, with D hard to call. Germline V CDR1 and CDR2: SEHNR, FQNEAQ (reference sequence). This CDR3 has 13 amino acids. With 4 bases removed from V and 7 bases from J, the gap between germline ends came to 13 bases. The CDR3 DNA follows: TGTGCCAGCAGCTCATTTACAGAGAATGAAGCTTTCTTT. Its translation is CASSSFTENEAFF.

The rearrangement uses TRBV5-1 and TRBJ2-7; 7 bases agree with TRBD1. J was trimmed by 2 bases and V by 4 bases; bases with no gene match: 12. The CDR3 spans 16 residues. Germline lookup yields CDR1 SGHRS and CDR2 YFSETQ. The CDR3 is CASSPEGQITPYEQYF. CDR3 sequence (DNA): TGCGCCAGCAGCCCCGAGGGACAGATAACCCCCTACGAGCAGTACTTC.